This T cell receptor beta chain was retrieved from a study of shared clonotypes between healthy human individuals. On the study more broadly: Three CD4 naive, three CD4 memory, two CD8 naive and one CD8 memory plate were used per donor.

The sorted-subset replicate PCRs were given roughly 200 ng DNA, which is 27,000 or so T cell genomes. Sequenced by immunoSEQ multiplex PCR; TCRdb stores in-frame clones only, minus some. This sample carries a few million clones, approximately 94% of them seen once, and the ten largest clones take 0.13% to 0.15%. The study's findings and limits: Rarefaction exposed incomplete sorted-subset sequencing despite large depth.

With 4 bases clipped from V and 9 bases from J, the junction kept 4 bases outside the gene matches. This CDR3 has 15 amino acids. Germline V gene sequence: CDR1 MNHNS, CDR2 SASEGT. Comments on this clone: Antigen unknown.

The TCR sequence derives from a man younger than 35 in good health. Input material: naive CD4+ T cells sorted from blood. Subset here: CD45RA+ positively selected. V and J are TRBV6-1 and TRBJ2-1, with TRBD2 identical over 15 bases. CDR3 coding DNA: TGTGCCAGCAGTGGGGGACTAGCGGGAGGAGGTGAGCAGTTCTTC. It yields the protein CASSGGLAGGGEQFF.